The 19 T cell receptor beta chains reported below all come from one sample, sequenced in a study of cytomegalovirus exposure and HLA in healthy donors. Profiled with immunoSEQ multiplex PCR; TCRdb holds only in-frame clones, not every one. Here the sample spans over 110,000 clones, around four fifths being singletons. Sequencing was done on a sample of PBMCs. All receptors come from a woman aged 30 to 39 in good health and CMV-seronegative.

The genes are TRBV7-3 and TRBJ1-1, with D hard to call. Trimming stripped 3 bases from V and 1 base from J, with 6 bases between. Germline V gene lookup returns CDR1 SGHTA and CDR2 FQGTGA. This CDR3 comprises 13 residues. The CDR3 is CASSLSENTEAFF. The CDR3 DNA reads TGTGCCAGCAGCTTGAGCGAGAACACTGAAGCTTTCTTT.

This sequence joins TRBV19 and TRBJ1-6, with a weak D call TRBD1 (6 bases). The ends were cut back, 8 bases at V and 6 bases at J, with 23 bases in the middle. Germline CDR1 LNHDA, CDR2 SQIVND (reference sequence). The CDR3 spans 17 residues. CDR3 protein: CASSLRTAATRNSPLHF. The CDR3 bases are TGTGCCAGTTCCCTACGGACAGCCGCTACTCGTAATTCACCCCTCCACTTT.

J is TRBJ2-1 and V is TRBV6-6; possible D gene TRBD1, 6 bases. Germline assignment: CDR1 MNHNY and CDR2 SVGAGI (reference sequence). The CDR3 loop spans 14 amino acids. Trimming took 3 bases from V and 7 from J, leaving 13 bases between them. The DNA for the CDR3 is TGTGCCAGCAGTTATTGGCAGGGGTTGAATGAGCAGTTCTTC. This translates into CASSYWQGLNEQFF.

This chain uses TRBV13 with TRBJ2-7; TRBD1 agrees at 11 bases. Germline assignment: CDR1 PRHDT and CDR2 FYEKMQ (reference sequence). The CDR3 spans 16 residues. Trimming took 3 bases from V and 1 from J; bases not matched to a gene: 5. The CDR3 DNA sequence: TGTGCCAGCAGCTTCTCCGGGACAGGGGGGTCCTACGAGCAGTACTTC. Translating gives CASSFSGTGGSYEQYF.

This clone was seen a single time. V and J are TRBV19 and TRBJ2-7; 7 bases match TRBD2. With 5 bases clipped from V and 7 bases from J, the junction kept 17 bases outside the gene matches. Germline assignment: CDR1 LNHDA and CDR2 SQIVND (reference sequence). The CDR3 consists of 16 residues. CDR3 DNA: TGTGCCAGTAGTCCCCAAAAAGCGGGGAGATCGTCTGAGCAGTACTTC. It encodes CASSPQKAGRSSEQYF.

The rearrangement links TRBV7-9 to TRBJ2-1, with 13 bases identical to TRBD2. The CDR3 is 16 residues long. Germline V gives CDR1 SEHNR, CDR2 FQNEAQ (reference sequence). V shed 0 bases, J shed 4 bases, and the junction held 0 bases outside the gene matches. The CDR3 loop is CASSLAGLAGYNEQFF. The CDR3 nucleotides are TGTGCCAGCAGCTTAGCGGGACTAGCGGGGTACAATGAGCAGTTCTTC.

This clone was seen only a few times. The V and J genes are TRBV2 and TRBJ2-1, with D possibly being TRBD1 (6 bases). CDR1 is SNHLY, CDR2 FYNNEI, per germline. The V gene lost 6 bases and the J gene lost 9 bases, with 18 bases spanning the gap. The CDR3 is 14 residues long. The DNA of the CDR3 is TGTGCCAGCAGAATACAGGGTCGAGGGGGTGAGCAGTTCTTC. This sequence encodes CASRIQGRGGEQFF.

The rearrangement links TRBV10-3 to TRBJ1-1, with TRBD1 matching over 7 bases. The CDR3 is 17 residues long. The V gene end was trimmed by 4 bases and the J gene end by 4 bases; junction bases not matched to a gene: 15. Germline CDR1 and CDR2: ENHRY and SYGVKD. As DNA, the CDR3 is TGTGCCATCAGTGGACCAAGGGGGCTAGGTGCTGGCACTGAAGCTTTCTTT. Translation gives CAISGPRGLGAGTEAFF.

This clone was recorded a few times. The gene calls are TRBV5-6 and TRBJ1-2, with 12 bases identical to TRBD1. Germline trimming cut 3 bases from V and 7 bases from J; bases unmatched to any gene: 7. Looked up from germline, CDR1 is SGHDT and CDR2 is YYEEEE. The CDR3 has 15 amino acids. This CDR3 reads CASSWGTGGVFGYTF. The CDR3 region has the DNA TGTGCCAGCAGCTGGGGGACAGGGGGCGTTTTTGGCTACACCTTC.

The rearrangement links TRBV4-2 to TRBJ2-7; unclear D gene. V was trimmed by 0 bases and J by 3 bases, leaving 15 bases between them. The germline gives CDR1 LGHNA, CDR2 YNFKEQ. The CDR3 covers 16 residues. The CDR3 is CASSQDLVSGSYEQYF. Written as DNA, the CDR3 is TGTGCCAGCAGCCAAGACCTCGTCTCAGGAAGCTACGAGCAGTACTTC.

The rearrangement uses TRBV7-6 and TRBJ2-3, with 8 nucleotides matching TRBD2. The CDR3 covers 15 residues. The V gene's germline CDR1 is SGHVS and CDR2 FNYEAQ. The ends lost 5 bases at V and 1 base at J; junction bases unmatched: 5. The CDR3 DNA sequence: TGTGCCAGCAGCCTACCGGGACTAGGCACAGATACGCAGTATTTT. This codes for CASSLPGLGTDTQYF. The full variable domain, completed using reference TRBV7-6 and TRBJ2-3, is GAGVSQSPRYKVTKRGQDVALRCDPISGHVSLYWYRQALGQGPEFLTYFNYEAQQDKSGLPNDRFSAERPEGSISTLTIQRTEQRDSAMYRCASSLPGLGTDTQYFGPGTRLTVL.

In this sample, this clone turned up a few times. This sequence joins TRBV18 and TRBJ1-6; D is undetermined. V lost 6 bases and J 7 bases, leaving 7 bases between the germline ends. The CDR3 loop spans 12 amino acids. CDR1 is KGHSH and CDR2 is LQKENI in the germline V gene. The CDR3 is CASSAGNSPLHF. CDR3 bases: TGTGCCAGCTCGGCAGGAAATTCACCCCTCCACTTT.

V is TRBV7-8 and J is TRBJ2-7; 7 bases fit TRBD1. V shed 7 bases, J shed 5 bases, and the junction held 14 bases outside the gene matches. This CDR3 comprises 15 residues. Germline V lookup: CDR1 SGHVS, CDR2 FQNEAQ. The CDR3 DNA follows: TGTGCCAGCAACACCCCGACAGGGAGAAGGAACGAGCAGTACTTC. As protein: CASNTPTGRRNEQYF.

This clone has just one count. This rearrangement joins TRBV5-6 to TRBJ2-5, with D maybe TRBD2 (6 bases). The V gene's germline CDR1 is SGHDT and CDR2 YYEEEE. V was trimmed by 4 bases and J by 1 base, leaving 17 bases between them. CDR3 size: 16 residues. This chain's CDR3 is CASSLGLLKSQETQYF. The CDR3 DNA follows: TGTGCCAGCAGCCTGGGACTTCTAAAGTCCCAAGAGACCCAGTACTTC.

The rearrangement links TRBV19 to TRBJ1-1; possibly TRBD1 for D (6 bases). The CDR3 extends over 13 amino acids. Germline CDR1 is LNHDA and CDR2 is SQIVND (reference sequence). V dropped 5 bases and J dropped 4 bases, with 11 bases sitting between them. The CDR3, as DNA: TGTGCCAGTAGTTACGACAGGAGCACTGAAGCTTTCTTT. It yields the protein CASSYDRSTEAFF.

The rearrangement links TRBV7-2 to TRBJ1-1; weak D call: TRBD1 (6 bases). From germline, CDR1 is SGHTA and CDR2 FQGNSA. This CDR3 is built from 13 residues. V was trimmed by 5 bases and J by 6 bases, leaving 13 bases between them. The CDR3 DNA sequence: TGTGCCAGCAGCACCAACAGGGTTGCTGAAGCTTTCTTT. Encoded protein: CASSTNRVAEAFF. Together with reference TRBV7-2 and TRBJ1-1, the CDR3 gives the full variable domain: GAGVSQSPSNKVTEKGKDVELRCDPISGHTALYWYRQSLGQGLEFLIYFQGNSAPDKSGLPSDRFSAERTGGSVSTLTIQRTQQEDSAVYLCASSTNRVAEAFFGQGTRLTVV.

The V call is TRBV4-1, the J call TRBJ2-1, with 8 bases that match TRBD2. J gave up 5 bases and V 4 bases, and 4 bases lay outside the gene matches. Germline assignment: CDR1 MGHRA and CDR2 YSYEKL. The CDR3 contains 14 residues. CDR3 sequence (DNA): TGCGCCAGCAGCCCGGGGACTAGTAACAATGAGCAGTTCTTC. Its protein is CASSPGTSNNEQFF.

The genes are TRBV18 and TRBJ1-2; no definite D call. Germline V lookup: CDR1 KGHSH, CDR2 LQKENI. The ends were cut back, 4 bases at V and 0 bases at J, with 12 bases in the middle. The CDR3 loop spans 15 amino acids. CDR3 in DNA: TGTGCCAGCTCACAAACACAGATTTCTAACTATGGCTACACCTTC. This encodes CASSQTQISNYGYTF. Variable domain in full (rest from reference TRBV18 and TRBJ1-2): NAGVMQNPRHLVRRRGQEARLRCSPMKGHSHVYWYRQLPEEGLKFMVYLQKENIIDESGMPKERFSAEFPKEGPSILRIQQVVRGDSAAYFCASSQTQISNYGYTFGSGTRLTVV.

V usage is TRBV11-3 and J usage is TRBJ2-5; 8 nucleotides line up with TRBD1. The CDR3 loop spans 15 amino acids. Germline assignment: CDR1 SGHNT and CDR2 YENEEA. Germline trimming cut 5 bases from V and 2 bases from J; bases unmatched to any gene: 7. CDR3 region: CASSPGGSSQETQYF. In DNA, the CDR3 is TGTGCCAGCAGCCCAGGGGGCTCCTCTCAAGAGACCCAGTACTTC.